A single sample gave rise to the 14 T cell receptor beta chains below, sequenced in a study of T cells in Graves' hyperthyroidism and ophthalmopathy. What was amplified from RNA transcripts were TCR beta CDR3 regions. HTBI primers were employed in a first-round RT-PCR of the TCR CDR3. TCRdb re-called the multiplex PCR reads with MiXCR, one entry per CDR3 protein. The sample carries 400,000 to 550,000 distinct CDR3 sequences, around 24% recorded once. The material sequenced was blood. Receptors originate from a woman aged 25 to 39 with Graves' ophthalmopathy.

This clonotype came up many times. V is TRBV7-2 and J is TRBJ1-2, with D uncertain. Looked up from germline, CDR1 is SGHTA and CDR2 is FQGNSA. V gave up 1 base and J gave up 4 bases, with 7 bases separating them. CDR3 length: 13 amino acids. The CDR3 nucleotides read TGTGCCAGCAGCTTAGGAGACACCTATGGCTACACCTTC. Amino acids: CASSLGDTYGYTF.

The V and J genes are TRBV12-3 or TRBV12-4 and TRBJ1-5; D might be TRBD1 (5 bases). Trimming pared 4 bases from V and 0 bases from J, leaving 7 bases between. The CDR3 is 14 residues long. The CDR3 region is CASSYRNSNQPQHF. Here the CDR3 DNA reads TGTGCCAGCAGTTACAGGAATAGCAATCAGCCCCAGCATTTT.

This clonotype was detected only a few times. J is TRBJ2-7 and V is TRBV10-3, with 8 bases aligning to TRBD2. CDR1 ENHRY and CDR2 SYGVKD come from the germline V gene. The CDR3 covers 12 residues. Trimming cost V 6 bases and J 4 bases; bases outside gene matches: 2. CDR3 region: CAIRGLEYEQYF. The DNA of the CDR3 is TGTGCCATCAGGGGACTAGAGTACGAGCAGTACTTC.

The chain joins TRBV15 to TRBJ1-3; tentative D call: TRBD1 (6 bases). The ends were cut back, 4 bases at V and 5 bases at J, with 15 bases in the middle. The CDR3 runs 15 residues. Germline V gives CDR1 LNHNV, CDR2 YYDKDF (reference sequence). CDR3 coding DNA: TGTGCCACCAGCAATGAGGGGGAGGGAAGAAACACCATATATTTT. Translating it yields CATSNEGEGRNTIYF.

This clonotype was recorded at least ten times. V gene TRBV4-1 combines with J gene TRBJ1-2, with 7 bases matching TRBD1. From germline, CDR1 is MGHRA and CDR2 YSYEKL. V trimming: 4 bases; J trimming: 3 bases; junction bases outside the gene matches: 14. The CDR3 sequence is 17 residues long. CDR3 loop: CASSPDRDSELDYGYTF. Here the CDR3 DNA reads TGCGCCAGCAGCCCAGATAGGGACAGCGAACTAGACTATGGCTACACCTTC.

The sample holds many counts of this clonotype. The chain combines TRBV29-1 with TRBJ2-5; the D is unclear. Trimming removed 1 base at V and 5 bases at J, with 2 bases between. Germline V gene sequence: CDR1 SQVTM, CDR2 ANQGSEA. The CDR3 runs to 10 residues. CDR3 region: CSVEGETQYF. In nucleotides, the CDR3 is TGCAGCGTTGAAGGCGAGACCCAGTACTTC.

This clonotype was seen many times. The chain uses TRBV7-2 and TRBJ1-1; perhaps TRBD1 as D (6 bases). The CDR3 has 14 amino acids. Trimming left V 6 bases short and J 3 bases short, with 14 bases between. Germline CDR1 SGHTA, CDR2 FQGNSA. The CDR3 loop reads CASSKRQDYTEAFF. The CDR3 nucleotides read TGTGCCAGCAGTAAAAGACAGGACTACACTGAAGCTTTCTTT.

This chain connects TRBV7-6 to TRBJ1-4; D is unclear. The CDR3 spans 12 residues. Trimming left V 5 bases short and J 8 bases short, with 9 bases between. Per the germline V gene, CDR1 is SGHVS and CDR2 is FNYEAQ. The CDR3 DNA sequence: TGTGCCAGCAGCCCCCCGGGAGAAAAACTGTTTTTT. Its translation is CASSPPGEKLFF.

V gene TRBV28 combines with J gene TRBJ2-7; 7 bases are shared with TRBD1. This CDR3 comprises 14 residues. The V gene's germline CDR1 is MDHEN and CDR2 SYDVKM. The trim removed 6 bases at V and 5 bases at J, leaving 10 bases unmatched. The CDR3 nucleotides are TGTGCCAGCAGCACCACCCGACAGGGAAACGAGCAGTACTTC. Translation gives CASSTTRQGNEQYF.

The chain uses TRBV11-2 and TRBJ2-6; D is undetermined. CDR3 length: 16 residues. The germline V and J ends were trimmed by 5 bases and 0 bases, with 11 bases remaining between them. CDR1 and CDR2 from the germline V gene are SGHAT and FQNNGV. The CDR3 DNA sequence: TGTGCCAGCAGCCCATCCGTTAGCTCTGGGGCCAACGTCCTGACTTTC. Amino acid sequence: CASSPSVSSGANVLTF.

The chain is built from TRBV27 and TRBJ2-7; D not resolved. The germline V gene encodes CDR1 MNHEY and CDR2 SMNVEV (reference sequence). The CDR3 contains 15 residues. V was clipped by 1 base and J by 3 bases, with 13 bases between them. Written as DNA, the CDR3 is TGTGCCAGCAGTTTATACCCCGGGTCTAGCTACGAGCAGTACTTC. It codes for CASSLYPGSSYEQYF.

The J gene is TRBJ1-1, the V gene TRBV19, with TRBD1 matching over 9 bases. Trimming at V came to 5 bases and at J to 1 base, leaving 5 bases not matched to a gene. Germline CDR1 reads LNHDA; CDR2 reads SQIVND (reference sequence). The CDR3 length is 15 residues. CDR3 sequence reads: CASSADRGWNTEAFF. Here the CDR3 DNA reads TGTGCCAGTAGTGCAGACAGGGGGTGGAACACTGAAGCTTTCTTT.

This clonotype was observed at least ten times. The CDR3 bases are TGTGCCTGGAGTGTGGGCCAAAACACCGGGGAGCTGTTTTTT. Translating it yields CAWSVGQNTGELFF. V is TRBV30 and J is TRBJ2-2; D not certain. V lost 0 bases, J lost 2 bases, and 7 bases lay in between. This CDR3 spans 14 amino acids. The germline gives CDR1 GTSNPN, CDR2 SVGIG (reference sequence).

The table lists this clonotype with a few counts. Since a much larger clone is just one base distant, this may be a read error. This rearrangement joins TRBV20-1 to TRBJ2-7; D remains ambiguous. The ends were cut back, 0 bases at V and 2 bases at J, with 11 bases in the middle. Germline V lookup: CDR1 DFQATT, CDR2 SNEGSKA (reference sequence). The CDR3 runs to 14 residues. CDR3 sequence (DNA): TGCAGTGCTAGAGATCTTGCGGAACCCTACGAGCAGTACTTC. Residues: CSARDLAEPYEQYF.